This TCR beta chain was captured in a study of metastatic and nonmetastatic thyroid tumors (dated by TCRdb to 2018 to 2021). Some background on the complete study: Repertoires from peripheral blood and from tumor or nodule tissue samples of malignant and benign thyroid patients were compared.

The investigation overall reported the following: In both blood and tumor samples, TCR beta diversity was reported to be significantly higher in malignant tumors than in benign nodules.

No treatment had been received by any patient before thyroid surgery. Using T-cell receptor beta sequencing, the researchers looked back retrospectively at clinical samples from patients, gathered between about 2012 and 2019. Library creation used PCR. Sequencing instrument: Illumina HiSeq 4000. High-throughput sequencing was used to profile the CDR3 region of the TCR beta-chain in every patient. Per the authors' processing: A classifier to discriminate distant-metastatic papillary thyroid cancer patients was built from CDR3 differences across clinicopathological groups. The Shannon index was used to assess repertoire diversity, and the Morisita-Horn index was used to assess tumor-blood repertoire similarity. The public reads were reanalyzed by TCRdb: fastp trimming at Q25, MiXCR alignment, in-frame beta chains only. The authors' filters were not applied to this entry. For this sample there are around 50,000 clones; roughly 29% appear just once. The leading ten clones occupy 15% of the sample.

In its sample, this clone was seen once. What antigen it recognizes has not been identified. Base-call qualities are not available, and no considerably larger clone is one nucleotide away. Support from one read is weak. CDR1 and CDR2, looked up from the germline V gene, are SGHAT and FQNNGV. The CDR3 starts with the cysteine, ends with the phenylalanine, and has 15 residues. Only the CDR3 DNA stays, 45 bases, in frame from base 1. V and J are trimmed by 6 bases and 4 bases, and the gene matches miss 8 bases of the junction. Sequencing was done on a sample of blood. The sequence joins TRBV11-2 to TRBJ2-5; TRBD1 matches 10 bases in the middle. The TCR originated in a female donor with papillary thyroid cancer or a benign thyroid nodule (not recorded which). Some clones in this sample may be carry-over from other donors' samples. The CDR3 loop reads CASSSTGGAGETQYF. At the DNA level, the sequence is TGTGCCAGCAGTTCGACAGGGGGCGCAGGAGAGACCCAGTACTTC.